This T cell receptor beta chain was obtained from a study of cytomegalovirus exposure and HLA in healthy donors. Broader study findings: Later analysis associated a missense DCLRE1C variant with TCR beta V- and J-gene trimming. According to an earlier analysis, most TCR beta V segments yielded productive rearrangements about 87% or about 30% of the time. The study carried out a later analysis of TCR beta sequences. It associated around 17,000 of them with specific HLA alleles at a false discovery rate of 0.05.

V was pared by 8 bases and J by 5 bases, with 8 bases of the junction left unmatched. This CDR3 has 13 amino acids. CDR1 and CDR2 (germline): MNHNY, SVGAGI (reference sequence). With 60 Vbeta and 13 Jbeta primers, the PCR was carried out. This table comes from immunoSEQ multiplex PCR, and its TCRdb copy is limited to in-frame clones, with some not included. The sample has about 120,000 clones; roughly 78% are singletons. A note on this clone: Its antigen is undetermined.

This clonotype was sampled from a man aged 25 to 40 in good health and CMV-seropositive. The chain is built from TRBV6-6 and TRBJ1-1; 7 nucleotides align to TRBD1. The specimen was PBMCs. CDR3 in amino acids: CASGGGRGTEAFF. As DNA, the CDR3 is TGTGCCAGCGGAGGGGGCAGGGGGACTGAAGCTTTCTTT.